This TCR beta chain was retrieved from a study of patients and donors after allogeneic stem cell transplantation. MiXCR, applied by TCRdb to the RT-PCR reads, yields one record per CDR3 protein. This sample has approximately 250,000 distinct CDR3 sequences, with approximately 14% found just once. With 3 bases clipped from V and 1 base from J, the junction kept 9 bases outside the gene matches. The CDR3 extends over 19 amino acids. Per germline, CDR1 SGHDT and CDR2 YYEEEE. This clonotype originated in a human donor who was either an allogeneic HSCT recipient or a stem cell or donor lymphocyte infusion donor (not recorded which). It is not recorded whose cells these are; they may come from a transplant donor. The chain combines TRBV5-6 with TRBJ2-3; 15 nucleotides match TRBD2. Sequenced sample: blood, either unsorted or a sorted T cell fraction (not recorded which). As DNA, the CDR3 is TGTGCCAGCAGCTCAGGACTAGCGGGAGGGTCCGGAGGCACAGATACGCAGTATTTT. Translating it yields CASSSGLAGGSGGTDTQYF. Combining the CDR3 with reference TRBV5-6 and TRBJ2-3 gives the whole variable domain DAGVTQSPTHLIKTRGQQVTLRCSPKSGHDTVSWYQQALGQGPQFIFQYYEEEERQRGNFPDRFSGHQFPNYSSELNVNALLLGDSALYLCASSSGLAGGSGGTDTQYFGPGTRLTVL.